This TCR beta chain stems from a study of beta chain features in type 1 diabetes. This clone was observed a few times. Its specificity is not known. Reverse transcription of all isolated RNA meant that expressed TCRB transcripts were sequenced. Assay used: immunoSEQ multiplex PCR; TCRdb lists only in-frame clones, some missing. Of about 620,000 clones in the sample, 15% to 19% were seen once. Looked up from germline, CDR1 is MGHRA and CDR2 is YSYEKL. This CDR3 region has 17 residues. V was pared by 1 base and J by 0 bases, with 13 bases between. Study-level findings and limits: Within patients, naive, central memory and Treg TCRB repertoires seemed more similar than within healthy donors.

The sample comprised naive CD4+ T cells from blood. This chain links TRBV4-1 with TRBJ1-3; a possible D gene is TRBD1 (6 bases). The sequence was obtained from a man younger than 30 in good health. The CDR3 DNA sequence: TGCGCCAGCAGCCAAGCTAATCGAGGGGGCTCTGGAAACACCATATATTTT. It encodes CASSQANRGGSGNTIYF.